What follows are 10 T cell receptor beta chains derived from one specimen sequenced in a study of blood T cells in healthy people across ages. Combining a sample-barcoded 5' primer with a J-beta primer mix, a second PCR ran for roughly 7 to 11 cycles. TCRdb re-analysed the 5' RACE reads in MiXCR, keeping a single row per CDR3 protein. This table holds 1,300,000 or so distinct CDR3 sequences, around 55% found once. The specimen sequenced was blood. The receptors come from a man aged 18 to 29 in good health.

The chain combines TRBV29-1 with TRBJ2-4, with unresolved D. The germline CDR1 and CDR2 sequences are SQVTM and ANQGSEA. CDR3 length equals 11 residues. V gave up 3 bases and J gave up 10 bases, with 10 bases separating them. The CDR3 DNA reads as TGCAGCGTTGAGACCTCAGGTATTCAGTACTTC. The encoded protein is CSVETSGIQYF.

The chain joins TRBV25-1 to TRBJ2-5; the D gene is possibly TRBD1 (6 bases). Near its end, the DNA agrees better with TRBJ2-7, so the J call may be wrong. The germline V gene encodes CDR1 MGHDK and CDR2 SYGVNS. CDR3 size: 14 residues. The CDR3 DNA sequence: TGTGCCAGCAGTGAGTACAGGGTATCCTACGAGCAGTACTTC. It translates to CASSEYRVSYEQYF.

The chain employs TRBV9 and TRBJ1-2, with a possible D match to TRBD1 (6 bases). Deletions cut 4 bases from V and 4 bases from J, with 14 bases between. Germline assignment: CDR1 SGDLS and CDR2 YYNGEE. This CDR3 contains 14 residues. The CDR3 region has the DNA TGTGCCAGCAGCTCCAGGACAGCGATCTATGGCTACACCTTC. Its protein product is CASSSRTAIYGYTF.

With regard to this clonotype: At one end the junction does not follow the germline gene, possibly because of a read error. The chain joins TRBV7-7 to TRBJ2-5; TRBD2 might be the D (5 bases). The germline V gene encodes CDR1 SSHAT and CDR2 FNYEAQ (reference sequence). The CDR3 consists of 14 residues. This CDR3 reads CASSLNFGKGTQYF. As DNA, the CDR3 is TGTGCTAGCAGCTTAAATTTCGGGAAAGGGACCCAGTACTTC.

This rearrangement joins TRBV29-1 to TRBJ1-1, with TRBD1 matching over 8 bases. Germline-derived CDR1 and CDR2 are SQVTM and ANQGSEA. With 3 bases clipped from V and 8 bases from J, the junction kept 8 bases outside the gene matches. CDR3 size: 13 residues. CDR3 loop: CSVEDRTGTEAFF. The DNA of the CDR3 is TGCAGCGTTGAGGACCGGACAGGGACCGAAGCTTTCTTT.

This clonotype was seen only a few times. The rearrangement links TRBV9 to TRBJ2-1, with unresolved D. V was shortened by 6 bases and J by 8 bases, with 12 bases between the two germline ends. In germline, CDR1 is SGDLS, CDR2 YYNGEE. The CDR3 is 12 residues long. This CDR3 is CASTAISDEQFF. Here the CDR3 DNA reads TGTGCCAGCACCGCCATCAGCGATGAGCAGTTCTTC.

This chain connects TRBV27 to TRBJ2-7; 14 positions agree with TRBD2. V lost 5 bases, J lost 6 bases, and 6 bases stayed unmatched. This CDR3 comprises 15 residues. Germline lookup yields CDR1 MNHEY and CDR2 SMNVEV (reference sequence). The CDR3 loop is CASSTGTSGGSEQYF. The CDR3 DNA reads TGTGCCAGCAGTACCGGGACTAGCGGGGGCTCCGAGCAGTACTTC.

The sample holds one count of this clonotype. The chain joins TRBV6-1 to TRBJ2-3; possible D gene TRBD2, 5 bases. V was clipped by 2 bases and J by 7 bases, with 13 bases between them. Germline CDR1 and CDR2: MNHNS and SASEGT. The CDR3 extends over 14 amino acids. CDR3 in amino acids: CASSEWRAENTQYF. CDR3 nucleotide sequence: TGTGCCAGCAGTGAATGGCGGGCAGAAAATACGCAGTATTTT.

This sequence joins TRBV6-4 and TRBJ2-3, with 12 bases fitting TRBD1. Germline CDR1 MRHNA, CDR2 SNTAGT. This CDR3 has 15 amino acids. The V gene end was trimmed by 4 bases and the J gene end by 4 bases; junction bases not matched to a gene: 3. The CDR3 spells CASSAGTGGADTQYF. The CDR3 bases are TGTGCCAGCAGTGCCGGGACAGGGGGCGCAGATACGCAGTATTTT.

This chain connects TRBV21-1 to TRBJ2-7; TRBD1, the D gene given by the table, was not confirmed from the DNA. TRBV21-1 is listed as a pseudogene. This CDR3 contains 18 residues. The CDR3 sequence is CASSNPRPGGDRTYEQYF. CDR3 coding DNA: TGTGCCAGCAGCAATCCAAGACCGGGCGGGGATAGGACCTACGAGCAGTACTTC.